This T cell receptor (beta chain) stems from a study of blood T cell repertoires in COVID-19. The CDR3 runs to 13 residues. From germline, CDR1 is WSHSY and CDR2 SAAADI. V was clipped by 8 bases and J by 0 bases; unmatched bases: 1. In the authors' workflow: Amplification of reference gene primers was used by the study to estimate nucleated cell counts. Sequencing used immunoSEQ multiplex PCR; TCRdb keeps in-frame clones, though not all of them. V, J and clone size are those of that table, while D and trimming were read from the DNA. The sample shows 55,000 to 80,000 clones, 75% to 90% of them seen only once.

The V call is TRBV10-2, the J call TRBJ2-1; TRBD2 matches at 7 bases. The sequenced material came from peripheral blood. This receptor was taken from a man aged 50-60 years with acute or convalescent COVID-19. The CDR3 nucleotides read TGCGCCAGCGGGAGGGGCTCCTACAATGAGCAGTTCTTC. This codes for CASGRGSYNEQFF.